A single sample is the source of the 28 T cell receptor beta chains below, sequenced in a study of cytomegalovirus exposure and HLA in healthy donors. A multiplex PCR was run with 60 Vbeta primers and 13 Jbeta primers. TCRdb's table, derived via immunoSEQ multiplex PCR, lists solely in-frame clones and lacks some. Found here are 100,000 to 150,000 clones, roughly 71% of them singletons; the top ten hold almost 6%. The sample was PBMCs. The receptors were gathered from a woman aged 50 to 60 in good health and CMV-seropositive.

This clone has just a few counts. This sequence joins TRBV19 and TRBJ2-1; 8 bases align to TRBD1. The CDR3 has 14 residues. The V gene's germline CDR1 is LNHDA and CDR2 SQIVND (reference sequence). With V trimmed by 5 bases and J by 9 bases, 9 bases remained unmatched. The CDR3 region has the DNA TGTGCCAGTAGTCCCGGACAGGGTAACGGTGAGCAGTTCTTC. Translation gives CASSPGQGNGEQFF.

J is TRBJ2-1 and V is TRBV9, with 8 bases matching TRBD2. CDR3 length equals 16 residues. The V segment lost 0 bases and the J segment 4 bases; nucleotides outside the gene matches: 6. CDR1 SGDLS and CDR2 YYNGEE come from the germline V gene. The CDR3 region has the DNA TGTGCCAGCAGCGTAGGGTGGCGGGGGGAATACAATGAGCAGTTCTTC. The encoded protein is CASSVGWRGEYNEQFF.

This chain uses TRBV10-3 with TRBJ2-5; D is possibly TRBD1 (5 bases). V dropped 0 bases and J dropped 5 bases, with 10 bases sitting between them. Per the germline V gene, CDR1 is ENHRY and CDR2 is SYGVKD. The CDR3 runs to 14 residues. CDR3 sequence reads: CAISESGPGETQYF. CDR3 nucleotide sequence: TGTGCCATCAGTGAGTCGGGGCCTGGGGAGACCCAGTACTTC.

This chain uses TRBV7-2 with TRBJ2-5; 8 bases are a match to TRBD2. The CDR3 loop spans 13 amino acids. The germline gives CDR1 SGHTA, CDR2 FQGNSA. J gave up 5 bases and V 5 bases, and 4 bases lay outside the gene matches. CDR3 sequence: CASSRRLAETQYF. For the CDR3, the DNA is TGTGCCAGCAGCCGCCGACTAGCGGAGACCCAGTACTTC.

The chain carries TRBV9 and TRBJ1-2; D remains unclear. The germline gives CDR1 SGDLS, CDR2 YYNGEE. V lost 6 bases and J 2 bases, leaving 17 bases between the germline ends. The CDR3 has 15 residues. The CDR3 loop reads CASTEVGGQNYGYTF. CDR3 sequence (DNA): TGTGCCAGCACGGAGGTGGGTGGTCAGAACTATGGCTACACCTTC.

This sequence joins TRBV5-4 and TRBJ2-1; 13 bases fit TRBD2. Trimming at V came to 4 bases and at J to 14 bases, leaving 15 bases not matched to a gene. CDR1 SGHNT and CDR2 YYREEE come from the germline V gene (reference sequence). The CDR3 sequence is 16 residues long. The CDR3 sequence: CASSPPRTSGGTGEFF. As DNA, the CDR3 is TGTGCCAGCAGCCCACCCCGGACTAGCGGGGGCACTGGGGAGTTCTTC.

The chain joins TRBV5-1 to TRBJ2-3; 14 nucleotides align to TRBD2. V was clipped by 4 bases and J by 6 bases; unmatched bases: 10. The CDR3 is 17 residues long. Looked up from germline, CDR1 is SGHRS and CDR2 is YFSETQ. CDR3 residues: CASSRGTSGGPVDTQYF. The CDR3 nucleotides are TGCGCCAGCAGCAGGGGGACTAGCGGGGGACCTGTCGATACGCAGTATTTT.

Here the CDR3 DNA reads TGTGCCAGCAGCTTAGTCGCTAGCGGGAAGCTACTTTCCTACGAGCAGTACTTC. The encoded protein is CASSLVASGKLLSYEQYF. The rearrangement joins TRBV7-2 to TRBJ2-7; 9 bases align to TRBD2. V shed 1 base and J 1 base; nucleotides not matched to a gene: 11. Germline V gene sequence: CDR1 SGHTA, CDR2 FQGNSA. The CDR3 has 18 amino acids.

This chain joins TRBV5-1 and TRBJ1-4; 10 bases are shared with TRBD1. Germline CDR1 SGHRS, CDR2 YFSETQ. J gave up 7 bases and V 4 bases, and 7 bases lay outside the gene matches. This CDR3 region has 15 residues. This chain's CDR3 is CASSATGGLREKLFF. In DNA, the CDR3 is TGCGCCAGCAGCGCGACAGGGGGCTTGCGTGAAAAACTGTTTTTT.

V usage is TRBV25-1 and J usage is TRBJ1-6, with D tentatively TRBD1 (6 bases). V shed 5 bases and J shed 7 bases, with 6 bases lying between them. CDR3 size: 12 residues. Germline CDR1 is MGHDK and CDR2 is SYGVNS. The CDR3 nucleotides are TGTGCCAGCAGTCAGGGGAATTCACCCCTCCACTTT. Protein: CASSQGNSPLHF.

This chain connects TRBV9 to TRBJ2-3; the D gene is possibly TRBD2 (5 bases). This CDR3 region has 14 residues. V shed 6 bases and J shed 0 bases, with 11 bases lying between them. Germline V lookup: CDR1 SGDLS, CDR2 YYNGEE. The chain's CDR3 is CASTQDSSTDTQYF. The CDR3, as DNA: TGTGCCAGCACCCAGGACTCTAGCACAGATACGCAGTATTTT.

The DNA for the CDR3 is TGTGCCAGCAGTTACGCTGGGGCCCTCACAGATACGCAGTATTTT. Protein product: CASSYAGALTDTQYF. The rearrangement links TRBV6-5 to TRBJ2-3, with D possibly TRBD1 on 5 matching bases. Trimming stripped 2 bases from V and 2 bases from J, with 11 bases between. In germline, CDR1 is MNHEY, CDR2 SVGAGI. The CDR3 contains 15 residues.

This chain connects TRBV7-2 to TRBJ2-3; D is perhaps TRBD2 (6 bases). CDR1 and CDR2 from the germline V gene are SGHTA and FQGNSA. The V gene lost 4 bases and the J gene lost 2 bases, with 16 bases spanning the gap. CDR3 length: 16 amino acids. The CDR3 loop is CASSSLIAVATDTQYF. The CDR3 region has the DNA TGTGCCAGCAGCTCATTAATAGCGGTCGCCACAGATACGCAGTATTTT.

This clone showed up just a few times. The V call is TRBV18, the J call TRBJ2-2; a weak D match, TRBD1 (7 bases). The germline CDR1 and CDR2 sequences are KGHSH and LQKENI. Trimming removed 6 bases at V and 0 bases at J, with 14 bases between. The CDR3 is made up of 16 amino acids. This chain's CDR3 is CASSRGGTANTGELFF. The CDR3 DNA reads as TGTGCCAGCTCCCGAGGGGGGACAGCGAACACCGGGGAGCTGTTTTTT.

The V and J genes are TRBV5-1 and TRBJ1-1; TRBD1 aligns across 8 bases. The CDR3 length is 14 residues. V gave up 4 bases and J gave up 3 bases; unmatched junction bases: 5. Germline-derived CDR1 and CDR2 are SGHRS and YFSETQ. CDR3 sequence: CASSGSGGYTEAFF. CDR3 in DNA: TGCGCCAGCAGCGGATCAGGGGGCTACACTGAAGCTTTCTTT.

The chain combines TRBV27 with TRBJ2-1, with D perhaps matching TRBD2 (6 bases). The ends were cut back, 7 bases at V and 10 bases at J, with 17 bases in the middle. In germline, CDR1 is MNHEY, CDR2 SMNVEV (reference sequence). CDR3 length: 13 residues. CDR3 DNA sequence: TGTGCCAGCACCAAACCTGGGGGGATGGAGCAGTTCTTC. Protein: CASTKPGGMEQFF.

This clone showed up just once. The V call is TRBV25-1, the J call TRBJ2-5; 7 bases are shared with TRBD1. The J call is doubtful: the DNA matches TRBJ2-7 better. Germline loops: CDR1 MGHDK, CDR2 SYGVNS. The CDR3 totals 14 residues. CDR3 bases: TGTGCCAGCAGTGCCTGGGACAGCTCCTACGAGCAGTACTTC. This gives the protein CASSAWDSSYEQYF.

This chain joins TRBV6-1 and TRBJ1-3, with D tentatively TRBD1 (5 bases). V was cut by 6 bases and J by 4 bases, with 10 bases left in between. In germline, CDR1 is MNHNS, CDR2 SASEGT. The CDR3 sequence is 13 residues long. The chain's CDR3 is CASREGQGNTIYF. CDR3 nucleotide sequence: TGTGCCAGCAGGGAGGGGCAGGGAAACACCATATATTTT.

The CDR3 here is CASSSSRGGTDTQYF. In nucleotides, the CDR3 is TGTGCCAGCAGTTCCTCCCGGGGGGGCACAGATACGCAGTATTTT. This rearrangement joins TRBV6-5 to TRBJ2-3; 7 nucleotides align to TRBD2. The J segment lost 1 base and the V segment lost 4 bases, leaving 5 bases of the junction unmatched. CDR3 length: 15 residues. Germline assignment: CDR1 MNHEY and CDR2 SVGAGI.

This sequence joins TRBV7-6 and TRBJ1-1; D unclear. Per the germline V gene, CDR1 is SGHVS and CDR2 is FNYEAQ. Trimming shortened V by 2 bases and J by 1 base, and 11 bases separated the two germline ends. CDR3 length equals 15 residues. CDR3: CASSLLGVGNTEAFF. CDR3 DNA: TGTGCCAGCAGCTTACTGGGAGTTGGGAACACTGAAGCTTTCTTT.

This clone appeared a few times. The chain joins TRBV2 to TRBJ1-2, with TRBD1 matching 8 bases. V trimming: 6 bases; J trimming: 1 base; junction bases outside the gene matches: 7. The germline gives CDR1 SNHLY, CDR2 FYNNEI. The CDR3 totals 15 residues. This CDR3 reads CASREDRAFNYGYTF. CDR3 coding DNA: TGTGCCAGCAGAGAGGACAGGGCTTTTAACTATGGCTACACCTTC.

The table lists this clone with a few counts. J is TRBJ1-2 and V is TRBV7-2; a weak D match, TRBD1 (6 bases). The germline V and J ends were trimmed by 5 bases and 7 bases, with 26 bases remaining between them. The CDR3 covers 17 residues. From germline, CDR1 is SGHTA and CDR2 FQGNSA. The CDR3 DNA sequence: TGTGCCAGCAGCGTCGGGGGGGGCGACAGGTTGTCAGGTGGCTACACCTTC. Translated, it gives CASSVGGGDRLSGGYTF.

The rearrangement joins TRBV5-5 to TRBJ1-2; D is undetermined. Germline-derived CDR1 and CDR2 are SGHKS and YYEKEE (reference sequence). The CDR3 is 15 amino acids. Deletions cut 4 bases from V and 4 bases from J, with 17 bases between. The CDR3 sequence is CASSPDLATGYGYTF. CDR3 nucleotide sequence: TGTGCCAGCAGCCCCGACCTTGCCACGGGCTATGGCTACACCTTC.

The rearrangement joins TRBV19 to TRBJ1-5; D possibly corresponds to TRBD1 (6 bases). The CDR3 runs 17 residues. The germline V gene has CDR1 LNHDA and CDR2 SQIVND (reference sequence). V lost 8 bases and J lost 0, with 20 bases in between. The CDR3 coding sequence is TGTGCCAGTGGGAGTTTCGATGGGACATATAGCAATCAGCCCCAGCATTTT. This gives the protein CASGSFDGTYSNQPQHF.

CDR3 coding DNA: TGTGCCACCAGCAGTGGAGATAATGAAAAACTGTTTTTT. Encoded protein: CATSSGDNEKLFF. This chain uses TRBV15 with TRBJ1-4; D remains ambiguous. The ends were cut back, 3 bases at V and 4 bases at J, with 6 bases in the middle. The CDR3 length is 13 residues. Per the germline V gene, CDR1 is LNHNV and CDR2 is YYDKDF (reference sequence).

The chain links TRBV15 to TRBJ2-3, with 7 positions matching TRBD2. The CDR3 contains 13 residues. Germline V gene sequence: CDR1 LNHNV, CDR2 YYDKDF (reference sequence). V lost 8 bases to trimming and J lost 0 bases; unmatched junction nucleotides: 2. The CDR3 coding sequence is TGTGCCACCGCAGCGGGGAGCACAGATACGCAGTATTTT. Translated, it gives CATAAGSTDTQYF.

This clone has more than one count but fewer than ten. Other DNA sequences within the sample encode an identical CDR3. The chain couples TRBV4-3 to TRBJ1-2; 7 positions agree with TRBD1. The germline CDR1 and CDR2 sequences are LGHNA and YSLEER. V dropped 0 bases and J dropped 7; count of bases not matched to a gene: 5. The CDR3 extends over 14 amino acids. The CDR3 region is CASSQDNRGGGYTF. CDR3 in DNA: TGCGCCAGCAGCCAAGATAACAGGGGAGGTGGCTACACCTTC.

This clone has more than one count but fewer than ten. This chain uses TRBV11-2 with TRBJ2-2; D remains ambiguous. V was shortened by 2 bases and J by 5 bases, with 6 bases between the two germline ends. Germline CDR1 reads SGHAT; CDR2 reads FQNNGV. This CDR3 contains 13 residues. The CDR3 DNA sequence: TGTGCCAGCAGCTTAACGGGTACCGGGGAGCTGTTTTTT. Translation: CASSLTGTGELFF.